This T cell receptor beta chain was identified in a study of beta chain features in type 1 diabetes (dated by TCRdb to between 2018 and 2020). As for the study more broadly: Patients and healthy donors did not differ in mean age, gender distribution, total cell number or subset yield. A total of 107,917,701 sorted cells were examined across all samples, and the number of cells per subset was strongly correlated with RNA yield. The study compared the TCRB repertoires of sorted circulating CD4+ T cell subsets in recently diagnosed type 1 diabetes patients with those in matched healthy donors. Regulatory and stem cell-like memory subsets were obtained from only 8 patients and about eight healthy donors, while naive and central memory subsets were obtained from all 30 or so donors.

The CDR1 and CDR2 encoded by the germline V gene (reference sequence) are SGHAT and FQDESV. Inclusive of the bounding cysteine and phenylalanine, the CDR3 is 14 residues long. CDR3 DNA is the only sequence kept; it has 42 bases, read in frame from the first base. Between the V and J ends, shortened by 4 bases and 5 bases respectively, the junction contains 13 bases. Each donor gave one peripheral blood draw, averaging approximately 0.11 L, which was collected into heparinised tubes. A BD FACSAria II was used to sort naive, central memory, regulatory and stem cell-like memory CD4+ T cells with a panel that included CD45RO, CCR7, CD25, CD127, CD95 and CD27. Every sorted population had a purity above 95%. PBMCs were isolated right away by Lymphoprep density gradient centrifugation and were stained directly, without culture. So that batch effects would be minimized, each experiment stained and sorted samples in pairs, pairing one healthy donor with one patient.

Broader findings and caveats from the paper: Because cDNA rather than genomic DNA was sequenced, highly expressing activated cells could have been over-represented, although no difference in activation and CD3 levels was found between groups. Naive, central memory and regulatory TCRB repertoires appeared more similar among patients than among healthy donors. At VDJ recombination sites, patients with type 1 diabetes made fewer insertions and deleted more nucleotides, a pattern implying thymic rearrangement abnormalities. Because small numbers of individuals were included in the HLA sub-analyses, any influence of HLA type on TCRB rearrangement was left unresolved. Shorter templates might have been favored by PCR, but patient and control samples were amplified and corrected together, so both groups would have been affected equally by any skew. A moderate but significant shortening of TCRB CDR3 length was observed in type 1 diabetes patients in all four CD4+ subsets.

The entire isolated RNA was reverse transcribed using the High Capacity cDNA Reverse Transcription Kit, and thus expressed TCRB transcripts were sequenced. Naive, central memory and regulatory T cell samples underwent deep immunoSEQ sequencing, averaging around 3.6 million total reads per sample. After sorted cells were lysed in RLT buffer, RNA was extracted with DNase-treated RNeasy Micro or Mini kits, with the choice depending on cell number. Each cell subset was processed on its own to prevent cross-contamination, while patient and healthy donor samples were processed together. TCRB sequences were amplified from cDNA with the immunoSEQ multiplex PCR, producing 87-bp fragments spanning the CDR3 region. The amplicons were sequenced using the Illumina HiSeq platform. The original pipeline was this. Synthetic template baselines were used to correct PCR bias computationally, reads within Hamming distance 2 were collapsed together, and singletons that could not be merged were discarded. Reads were aligned to IMGT to assign V, D and J genes, CDR3 length, and insertions or deletions at six rearrangement sites. Clonotype counts were normalized to sorted cell number within each subset before computing true diversity and Gini coefficients with the tcR R package. The overlap coefficient, calculated on TCRB nucleotide sequences, was used to quantify repertoire sharing. Out-of-frame TCRB sequences from naive cells were analyzed to stand in for the pre-selection repertoire. Imported from immuneACCESS, the table was reduced by TCRdb to in-frame sequences with V and J called. These copies leave out some clones; in studies compared against another copy, an unresolved V gene accounts for under half, and the cause of the remainder is not known. The V and J calls and clone size were taken over from that table, and D and trimming were inferred from the DNA. A total of hundreds of thousands of clones appear in this sample, approximately 12% of them only once. The top ten constitute under 0.02% of the sample.

This clone showed up just a few times. There is no known antigen for this receptor. Base qualities were left out, and no much larger clone turns up one base away. This receptor was obtained from a man younger than 30 in good health. The material sequenced was naive CD4+ T cells from blood. The cell subset or site tag for this specimen amounts to: true naive CD4+ T cells. The receptor chain draws on TRBV11-1 and TRBJ2-3; a weak D assignment points to TRBD1 (6 bases agree). The CDR3 in this case is CASSSEKQGDTQYF. The sequenced DNA: TGTGCCAGCAGCTCCGAGAAACAGGGAGATACGCAGTATTTT.